This record looks at one TCR beta chain sequence and its context. The target antigen is unknown. MiXCR, applied by TCRdb to the RT-PCR reads, yields one record per CDR3 protein. The top ten clones hold 20% to 30% of a sample with fewer than 250,000 distinct CDR3 sequences, around 15% of them seen once. This specimen belongs to a study of response to subunit inactivated influenza vaccine. Findings of the study overall: T cells newly recruited by each seasonal influenza vaccination are few, the authors suggested.

The specimen comprised CD8+ T cells sorted from PBMCs, sampled roughly 5 days after vaccination. This TCR derives from a man aged 50 to 60 who received an inactivated influenza vaccine.

CDR3 region: CAISESLGQAKNIQYF. CDR3 nucleotide sequence: TGTGCCATCAGTGAGTCTTTGGGGCAGGCCAAAAACATTCAGTACTTC. This chain connects TRBV10-3 to TRBJ2-4; tentatively, D is TRBD1 (5 bases). Trimming pared 0 bases from V and 1 base from J, leaving 10 bases between. This CDR3 contains 16 residues. Germline V CDR1 and CDR2: ENHRY, SYGVKD.